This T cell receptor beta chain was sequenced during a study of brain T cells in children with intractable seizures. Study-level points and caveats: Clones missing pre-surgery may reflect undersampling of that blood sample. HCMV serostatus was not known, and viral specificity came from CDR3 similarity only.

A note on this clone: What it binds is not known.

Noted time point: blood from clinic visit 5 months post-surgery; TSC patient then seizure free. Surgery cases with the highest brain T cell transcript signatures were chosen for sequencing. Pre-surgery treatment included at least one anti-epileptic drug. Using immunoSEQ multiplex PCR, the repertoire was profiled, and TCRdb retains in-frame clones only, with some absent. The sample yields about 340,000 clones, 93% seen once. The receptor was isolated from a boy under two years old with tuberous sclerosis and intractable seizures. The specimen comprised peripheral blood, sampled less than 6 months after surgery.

CDR3 sequence: CASSLMRGYEQYF. CDR3 DNA sequence: TGTGCCAGCAGCTTAATGAGGGGGTACGAGCAGTACTTC. The J gene is TRBJ2-7, the V gene TRBV7-3; perhaps TRBD1 as D (6 bases). The CDR3 spans 13 residues. Between the trimmed V and J ends, which lost 1 base and 4 bases, there was a span of 8 bases. Germline CDR1 SGHTA, CDR2 FQGTGA. The full variable domain, with the rest looked up from reference TRBV7-3 and TRBJ2-7, is GAGVSQTPSNKVTEKGKYVELRCDPISGHTALYWYRQSLGQGPEFLIYFQGTGAADDSGLPNDRFFAVRPEGSVSTLKIQRTERGDSAVYLCASSLMRGYEQYFGPGTRLTVT.